This is a list of T cell receptor beta chains from one sample in a study of control samples from healthy donors and cancer patients. Sequencing was performed with immunoSEQ multiplex PCR; in TCRdb, only in-frame clones are kept and a portion is missing. This sample has more than 85,000 clones, with around 89% found just once. What was sequenced was PBMCs. The origin of the receptors is a woman aged 55-70 years with lung cancer. CDR3s include the opening cysteine and the closing phenylalanine or tryptophan. D genes are given only for firm matches.

v_call	j_call	d_call	cdr3_aa	cdr3_nt
TRBV3-1/TRBV3-2	TRBJ2-3	TRBD1	CACQDRFTDTQYF	TGTGCCTGTCAGGACAGGTTCACAGATACGCAGTATTTT
TRBV9	TRBJ2-5	TRBD1	CASSVRGQLPEAQYF	TGTGCCAGCAGCGTAAGGGGACAGCTCCCAGAAGCCCAGTACTTC
TRBV9	TRBJ2-1	TRBD2	CASSPSQSSGSPYNEQFF	TGTGCCAGCAGCCCCTCCCAATCTAGCGGGTCGCCCTACAATGAGCAGTTCTTC
TRBV2	TRBJ1-1	NA	CASGRDTEAFF	TGTGCCAGCGGGAGGGACACTGAAGCTTTCTTT
TRBV6-5	TRBJ1-6	NA	CASSYSTASPLHF	TGTGCCAGCAGTTACTCGACAGCGTCACCCCTCCACTTT
TRBV19	TRBJ1-5	NA	CASSARGTLNNQPQHF	TGTGCCAGTAGTGCCCGAGGGACTCTCAACAATCAGCCCCAGCATTTT
TRBV29-1	TRBJ1-1	TRBD1	CSVDGGGVRGTEAFF	TGCAGCGTTGATGGAGGGGGCGTTCGGGGGACTGAAGCTTTCTTT
TRBV5-4	TRBJ2-1	TRBD2	CASSPILAVQGEQFF	TGTGCCAGCAGCCCAATTCTAGCGGTACAAGGTGAGCAGTTCTTC
TRBV12-3/TRBV12-4	TRBJ2-7	NA	CASGPAYEQYF	TGTGCCAGCGGTCCTGCCTACGAGCAGTACTTC
TRBV11-2	TRBJ2-3	TRBD2	CASSLVGGTSGTDTQYF	TGTGCCAGCAGCTTAGTCGGCGGGACTAGCGGCACAGATACGCAGTATTTT
TRBV6-2/TRBV6-3	TRBJ1-5	NA	CASSYETVGNQPQHF	TGTGCCAGCAGTTACGAGACAGTGGGCAATCAGCCCCAGCATTTT
TRBV5-5	TRBJ2-1	NA	CASSLTIYNEQFF	TGTGCCAGCAGCTTAACGATCTACAATGAGCAGTTCTTC
TRBV11-2	TRBJ2-7	TRBD1	CASRERIGQGSYEQYF	TGTGCCAGCAGAGAAAGGATCGGACAGGGTTCGTACGAGCAGTACTTC